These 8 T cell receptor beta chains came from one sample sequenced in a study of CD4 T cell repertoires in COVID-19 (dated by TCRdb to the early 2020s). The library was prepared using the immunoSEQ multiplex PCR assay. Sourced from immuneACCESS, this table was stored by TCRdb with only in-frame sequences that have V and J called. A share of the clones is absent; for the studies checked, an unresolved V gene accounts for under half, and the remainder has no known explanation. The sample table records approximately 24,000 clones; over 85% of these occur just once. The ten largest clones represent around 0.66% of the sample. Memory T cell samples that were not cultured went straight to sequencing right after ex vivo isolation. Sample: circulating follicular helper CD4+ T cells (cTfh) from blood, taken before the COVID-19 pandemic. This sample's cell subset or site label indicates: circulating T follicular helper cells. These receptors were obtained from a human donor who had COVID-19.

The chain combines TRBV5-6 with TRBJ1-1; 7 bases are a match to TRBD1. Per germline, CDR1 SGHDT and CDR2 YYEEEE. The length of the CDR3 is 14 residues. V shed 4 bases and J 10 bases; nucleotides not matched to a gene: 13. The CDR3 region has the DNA TGTGCCAGCAGCGGCTACAGGGGCGCGGTGGGAGCTTTCTTT. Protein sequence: CASSGYRGAVGAFF.

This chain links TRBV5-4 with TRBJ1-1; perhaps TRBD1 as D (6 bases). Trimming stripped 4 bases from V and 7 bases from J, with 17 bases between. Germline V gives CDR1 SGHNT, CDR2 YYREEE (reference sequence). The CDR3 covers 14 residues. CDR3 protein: CASSGRGGFGEAFF. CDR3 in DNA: TGTGCCAGCAGCGGCAGGGGCGGCTTTGGTGAAGCTTTCTTT.

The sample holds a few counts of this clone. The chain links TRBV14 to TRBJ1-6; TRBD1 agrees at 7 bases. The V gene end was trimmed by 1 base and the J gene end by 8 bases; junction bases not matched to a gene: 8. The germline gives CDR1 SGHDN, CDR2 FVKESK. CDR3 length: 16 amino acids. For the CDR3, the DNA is TGTGCCAGCAGCCAAGCAGTAGGACAGGATGATTCACCCCTCCACTTT. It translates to CASSQAVGQDDSPLHF.

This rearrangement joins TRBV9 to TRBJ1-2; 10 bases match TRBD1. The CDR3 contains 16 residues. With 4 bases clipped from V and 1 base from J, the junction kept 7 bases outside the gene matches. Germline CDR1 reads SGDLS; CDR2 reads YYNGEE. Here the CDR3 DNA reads TGTGCCAGCAGCCCCCGTGGGGACAGGGGTAACTATGGCTACACCTTC. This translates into CASSPRGDRGNYGYTF.

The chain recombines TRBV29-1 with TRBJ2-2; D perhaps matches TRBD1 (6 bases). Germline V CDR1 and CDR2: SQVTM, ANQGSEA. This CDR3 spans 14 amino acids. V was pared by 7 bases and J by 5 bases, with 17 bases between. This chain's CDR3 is CSAVRDIGTGELFF. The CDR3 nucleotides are TGCAGCGCTGTCCGGGACATCGGTACCGGGGAGCTGTTTTTT.

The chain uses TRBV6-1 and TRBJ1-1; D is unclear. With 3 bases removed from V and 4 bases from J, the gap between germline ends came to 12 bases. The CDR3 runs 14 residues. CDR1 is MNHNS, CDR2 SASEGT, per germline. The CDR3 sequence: CASSDSSGTTEAFF. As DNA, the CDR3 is TGTGCCAGCAGTGATTCCAGCGGAACCACTGAAGCTTTCTTT.

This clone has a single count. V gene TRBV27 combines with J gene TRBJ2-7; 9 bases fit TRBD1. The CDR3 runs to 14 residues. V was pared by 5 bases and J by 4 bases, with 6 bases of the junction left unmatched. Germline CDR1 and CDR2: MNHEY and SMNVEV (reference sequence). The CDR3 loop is CASSIRTGEYEQYF. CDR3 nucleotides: TGTGCCAGCAGTATACGGACAGGGGAATACGAGCAGTACTTC.

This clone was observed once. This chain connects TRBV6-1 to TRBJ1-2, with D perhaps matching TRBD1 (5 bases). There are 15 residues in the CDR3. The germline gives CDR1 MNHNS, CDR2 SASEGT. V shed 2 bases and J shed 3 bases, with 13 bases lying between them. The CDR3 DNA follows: TGTGCCAGCAGTGAAAATCCGGGGGGTCACTATGGCTACACCTTC. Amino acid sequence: CASSENPGGHYGYTF.